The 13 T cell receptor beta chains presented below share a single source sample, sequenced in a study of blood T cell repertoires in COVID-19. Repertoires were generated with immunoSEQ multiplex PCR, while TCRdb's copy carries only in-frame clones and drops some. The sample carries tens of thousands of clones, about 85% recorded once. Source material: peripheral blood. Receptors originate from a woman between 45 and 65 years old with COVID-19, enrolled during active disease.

For the CDR3, the DNA is TGTGCCAGCAGCCATCTGGGGGGAGGGTACAATGAGCAGTTCTTC. Encoded protein: CASSHLGGGYNEQFF. V usage is TRBV4-2 and J usage is TRBJ2-1, with 7 bases identical to TRBD2. The CDR3 sequence is 15 residues long. The ends lost 3 bases at V and 4 bases at J; junction bases unmatched: 6. CDR1 is LGHNA, CDR2 YNFKEQ, per germline.

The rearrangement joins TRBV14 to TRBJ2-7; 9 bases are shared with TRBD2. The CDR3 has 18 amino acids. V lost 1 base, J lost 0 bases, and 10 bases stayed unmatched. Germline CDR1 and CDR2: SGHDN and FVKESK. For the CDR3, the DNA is TGTGCCAGCAGCCAAGGGAGAAGACTAGCGGATCTCTCCTACGAGCAGTACTTC. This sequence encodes CASSQGRRLADLSYEQYF.

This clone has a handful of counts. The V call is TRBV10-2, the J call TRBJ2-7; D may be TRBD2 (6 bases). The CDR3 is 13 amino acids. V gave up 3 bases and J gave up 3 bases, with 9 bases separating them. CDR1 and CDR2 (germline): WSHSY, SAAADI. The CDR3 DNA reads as TGCGCCAGCAGTGAAGGGAGGAACTACGAGCAGTACTTC. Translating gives CASSEGRNYEQYF.

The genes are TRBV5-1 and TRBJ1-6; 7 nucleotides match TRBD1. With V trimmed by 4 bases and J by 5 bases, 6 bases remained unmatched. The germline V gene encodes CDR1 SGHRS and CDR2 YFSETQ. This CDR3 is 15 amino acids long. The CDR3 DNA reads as TGCGCCAGCAGCCGGGACAGCAAGGATAATTCACCCCTCCACTTT. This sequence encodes CASSRDSKDNSPLHF.

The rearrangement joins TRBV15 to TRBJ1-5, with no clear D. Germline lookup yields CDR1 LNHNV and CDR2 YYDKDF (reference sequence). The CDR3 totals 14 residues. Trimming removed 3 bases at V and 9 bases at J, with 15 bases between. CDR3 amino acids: CATSSLIQDTPQHF. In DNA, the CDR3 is TGTGCCACCAGCAGCCTCATCCAGGATACGCCCCAGCATTTT.

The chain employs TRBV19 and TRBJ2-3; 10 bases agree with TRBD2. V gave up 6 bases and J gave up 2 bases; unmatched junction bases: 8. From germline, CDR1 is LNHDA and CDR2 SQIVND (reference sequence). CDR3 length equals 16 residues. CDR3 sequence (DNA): TGTGCCAGTAGGTCCTGGGGGACTAGCGCCACAGATACGCAGTATTTT. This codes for CASRSWGTSATDTQYF.

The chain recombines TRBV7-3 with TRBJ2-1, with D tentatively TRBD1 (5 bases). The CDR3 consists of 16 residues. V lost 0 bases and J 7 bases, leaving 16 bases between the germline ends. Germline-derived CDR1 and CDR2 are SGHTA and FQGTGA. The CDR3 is CASSLTPGNLVNEQFF. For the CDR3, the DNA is TGTGCCAGCAGCTTAACCCCAGGGAACCTTGTGAATGAGCAGTTCTTC.

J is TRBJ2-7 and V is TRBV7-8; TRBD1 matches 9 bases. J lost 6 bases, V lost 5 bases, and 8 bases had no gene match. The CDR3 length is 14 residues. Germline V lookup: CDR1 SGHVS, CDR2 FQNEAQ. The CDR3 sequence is CASSMPGTGSEQYF. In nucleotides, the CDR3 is TGTGCCAGCAGCATGCCCGGGACAGGGAGCGAGCAGTACTTC.

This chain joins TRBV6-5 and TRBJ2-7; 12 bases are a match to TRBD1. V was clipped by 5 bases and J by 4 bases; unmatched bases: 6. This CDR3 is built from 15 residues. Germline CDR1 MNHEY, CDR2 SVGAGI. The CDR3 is CASSRDRGHWYEQYF. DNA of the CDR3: TGTGCCAGCAGTCGGGACAGGGGGCATTGGTACGAGCAGTACTTC.

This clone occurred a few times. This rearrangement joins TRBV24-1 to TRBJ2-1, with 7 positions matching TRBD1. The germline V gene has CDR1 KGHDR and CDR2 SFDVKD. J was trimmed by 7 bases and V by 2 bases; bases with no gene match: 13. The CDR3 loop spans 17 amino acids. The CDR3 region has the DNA TGTGCCACCAGTGATTCGCCTATCCGGACAGGAGGAAATGAGCAGTTCTTC. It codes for CATSDSPIRTGGNEQFF.

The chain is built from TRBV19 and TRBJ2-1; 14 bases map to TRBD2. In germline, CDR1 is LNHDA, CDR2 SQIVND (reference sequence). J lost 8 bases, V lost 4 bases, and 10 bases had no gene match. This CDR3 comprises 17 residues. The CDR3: CASSTRTSGRRSYEQFF. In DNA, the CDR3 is TGTGCCAGTAGTACGAGGACTAGCGGGAGGCGGTCGTATGAGCAGTTCTTC.

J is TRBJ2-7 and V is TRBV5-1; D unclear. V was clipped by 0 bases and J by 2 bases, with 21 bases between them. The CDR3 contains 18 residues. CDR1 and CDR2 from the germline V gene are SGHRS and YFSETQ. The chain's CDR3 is CASSLGVAAAVPTYEQYF. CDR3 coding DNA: TGCGCCAGCAGCTTGGGGGTCGCCGCGGCGGTACCGACCTACGAGCAGTACTTC.

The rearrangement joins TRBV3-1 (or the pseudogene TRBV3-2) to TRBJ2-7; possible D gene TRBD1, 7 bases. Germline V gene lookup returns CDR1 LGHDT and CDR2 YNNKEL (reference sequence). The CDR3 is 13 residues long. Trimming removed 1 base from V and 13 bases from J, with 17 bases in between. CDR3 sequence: CASSQVGGGRDYF. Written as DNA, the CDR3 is TGTGCCAGCAGCCAAGTAGGGGGCGGGCGGGACTACTTC.